This record concerns one T cell receptor (beta chain) sequence. The germline V gene encodes CDR1 WSHSY and CDR2 SAAADI. The V and J ends lost 2 bases and 0 bases respectively, with 5 bases between them. This CDR3 comprises 13 residues. This entry comes from a study of cytomegalovirus exposure and HLA in healthy donors. Clones were sequenced by immunoSEQ multiplex PCR, and TCRdb holds only the in-frame ones, with some missing. Here the sample spans about 160,000 clones, roughly nine tenths being singletons. Sequencing was carried out using PBMCs. The chain has TRBV10-2 and TRBJ2-7; D is ambiguous. This sequence originates from a woman under 40 in good health and CMV-seronegative. CDR3 residues: CASSEPRSYEQYF. CDR3 in DNA: TGCGCCAGCAGTGAGCCTCGCTCCTACGAGCAGTACTTC.